This T cell receptor (beta chain) was observed in a study of cytomegalovirus exposure and HLA in healthy donors. Study as a whole: The approximately 120 validation repertoires, a later analysis reported, used the same platform as the 666 first-cohort repertoires.

Comment on this clone: Its target is unknown.

These donors were members of the roughly 110-subject validation cohort, a group separate from the roughly 670-subject first cohort. The assay was immunoSEQ multiplex PCR, and TCRdb's table has in-frame clones only and misses some. The top ten hold 1.7% of the sample, which has 100,000 to 150,000 clones, roughly 95% seen once. Study results and limitations: The authors enumerated 150 to 200 TCR beta chains as linked to cytomegalovirus. That first-cohort TCR clusters tended to co-occur in the 130 or so validation repertoires was found in a later analysis.

The specimen was PBMCs. The receptor was isolated from a man between 18 and 29 years old in good health and CMV-seronegative.

The CDR3 bases are TGCGCCAGCAGCCCCCGCGGAGAGAACTATGGCTACACCTTC. It yields the protein CASSPRGENYGYTF. V and J are TRBV4-3 and TRBJ1-2; D not resolved. This CDR3 contains 14 residues. V was pared by 4 bases and J by 2 bases, with 11 bases between. Germline V gene data show CDR1 as LGHNA and CDR2 as YSLEER.